The rows below give T cell receptor beta chains drawn from one sample of a study of Ad26.COV2.S vaccination and SARS-CoV-2 variants. Some clones are missing from TCRdb's copy, which holds only in-frame ones; the method was immunoSEQ multiplex PCR. The table records 400,000 to 450,000 clones, about 92% of them present only once. Specimen: peripheral blood, collected in a trial of Ad26.COV2.S vaccine versus placebo. The receptors come from a person aged 18-60 years who received the Ad26.COV2.S COVID-19 vaccine or a placebo. Both conserved end residues are part of each CDR3. The D gene is left open where the match is weak. Expanded clones get a size class; other rows say once, few or many, or leave the size out.

d_gene: -; abundance: -; v_gene: TRBV28; j_gene: TRBJ2-7; CDR3nt: TGTGCCAGCAGTTTGGGCAGTTACGAGCAGTACTTC; CDR3aa: CASSLGSYEQYF
d_gene: -; abundance: -; v_gene: TRBV27; j_gene: TRBJ1-1; CDR3nt: TGTGCCAGCCGCATGAACACTGAAGCTTTCTTT; CDR3aa: CASRMNTEAFF
d_gene: TRBD2; abundance: -; v_gene: TRBV5-6; j_gene: TRBJ2-1; CDR3nt: TGTGCCAGCAGCAGTGCAAAACTAGCGGCGTACAATGAGCAGTTCTTC; CDR3aa: CASSSAKLAAYNEQFF
d_gene: TRBD1; abundance: -; v_gene: TRBV5-6; j_gene: TRBJ1-1; CDR3nt: TGTGCCAGCAGCGGAGGACAGGGTACTGAAGCTTTCTTT; CDR3aa: CASSGGQGTEAFF
d_gene: -; abundance: -; v_gene: TRBV21-1; j_gene: TRBJ2-7; CDR3nt: TGTGCCAGCAGCAAAAAAGGGACTAAGGGCGAGCAGTACTTC; CDR3aa: CASSKKGTKGEQYF
d_gene: -; abundance: -; v_gene: TRBV5-1; j_gene: TRBJ2-1; CDR3nt: TGCGCCAGCAGCTTGGAGGTCAATGAGCAGTTCTTC; CDR3aa: CASSLEVNEQFF
d_gene: TRBD1; abundance: -; v_gene: TRBV24-1; j_gene: TRBJ1-2; CDR3nt: TGTGCCACCAGTGACCCTGGGACAGGGAGGTATGGCTACACCTTC; CDR3aa: CATSDPGTGRYGYTF
d_gene: -; abundance: -; v_gene: TRBV28; j_gene: TRBJ1-6; CDR3nt: TGTGCCAGCAGCACCACAGAGGGTAGTTTCTATAATTCACCCCTCCACTTT; CDR3aa: CASSTTEGSFYNSPLHF
d_gene: -; abundance: once; v_gene: TRBV3-1/TRBV3-2; j_gene: TRBJ1-1; CDR3nt: TGTGCCAGCAGCCTGGGGAGCATTGAAGCTTTCTTT; CDR3aa: CASSLGSIEAFF
d_gene: TRBD1; abundance: -; v_gene: TRBV29-1; j_gene: TRBJ1-1; CDR3nt: TGCAGCGTTAAAAGGGGAGGACAGGGCCTTGAAGCTTTCTTT; CDR3aa: CSVKRGGQGLEAFF
d_gene: -; abundance: -; v_gene: TRBV28; j_gene: TRBJ2-3; CDR3nt: TGTGCCAGCAGCCTAGGAGGACTAAACTTGGTTCGGTCGGATACGCAGTATTTT; CDR3aa: CASSLGGLNLVRSDTQYF
d_gene: TRBD2; abundance: -; v_gene: TRBV6-5; j_gene: TRBJ2-2; CDR3nt: TGTGCCAGCAGTTACTTGACGGGAGGCGCGGAGCTGTTTTTT; CDR3aa: CASSYLTGGAELFF
d_gene: -; abundance: -; v_gene: TRBV7-3; j_gene: TRBJ2-5; CDR3nt: TGTGCCAGCAGCTTCTCAGGGGAAGAGACCCAGTACTTC; CDR3aa: CASSFSGEETQYF
d_gene: TRBD1; abundance: -; v_gene: TRBV13; j_gene: TRBJ1-1; CDR3nt: TGTGCCAGCAGCGGACAGGGCAGTGAAGCTTTCTTT; CDR3aa: CASSGQGSEAFF
d_gene: -; abundance: -; v_gene: TRBV5-6; j_gene: TRBJ1-2; CDR3nt: TGTGCCAGCAGCTTGGTAGATCCGAACTATGGCTACACCTTC; CDR3aa: CASSLVDPNYGYTF
d_gene: -; abundance: -; v_gene: TRBV15; j_gene: TRBJ1-3; CDR3nt: TGTGCCACCAGCAGAGAACGAGGTCTCTCTGGAAACACCATATATTTT; CDR3aa: CATSRERGLSGNTIYF
d_gene: -; abundance: -; v_gene: TRBV7-9; j_gene: TRBJ1-2; CDR3nt: TGTGCCAGCAGCTTCCCCGGGTCTCCTTATGGCTACACCTTC; CDR3aa: CASSFPGSPYGYTF
d_gene: -; abundance: -; v_gene: TRBV7-9; j_gene: TRBJ1-1; CDR3nt: TGTGCCAGCAGGTCGCCCCCCGGGGGGCGGGGCACTGAAGCTTTCTTT; CDR3aa: CASRSPPGGRGTEAFF
d_gene: -; abundance: -; v_gene: TRBV5-1; j_gene: TRBJ1-6; CDR3nt: TGCGCCAGCAGCTTGGAGCCAAGCTCCTATAATTCACCCCTCCACTTT; CDR3aa: CASSLEPSSYNSPLHF
d_gene: -; abundance: -; v_gene: TRBV19; j_gene: TRBJ1-1; CDR3nt: TGTGCCAGTAGTATCCGGGTTGGAGACAGTCAAACAATGAACACTGAAGCTTTCTTT; CDR3aa: CASSIRVGDSQTMNTEAFF
d_gene: TRBD1; abundance: -; v_gene: TRBV24-1; j_gene: TRBJ2-5; CDR3nt: TGTGCCACCAGTGATTTGAAGACAGGGGGCACCCAAGAGACCCAGTACTTC; CDR3aa: CATSDLKTGGTQETQYF
d_gene: -; abundance: -; v_gene: TRBV7-8; j_gene: TRBJ2-7; CDR3nt: TGTGCCAGCAGCTCAGGGGGGGCCTGGGGGCAGTACTTC; CDR3aa: CASSSGGAWGQYF
d_gene: -; abundance: -; v_gene: TRBV11-1; j_gene: TRBJ2-5; CDR3nt: TGTGCCAGCAGCTTAGGGTACAGGGACCAAGAGACCCAGTACTTC; CDR3aa: CASSLGYRDQETQYF
d_gene: -; abundance: once; v_gene: TRBV2; j_gene: TRBJ2-5; CDR3nt: TGTGCCAGCAGTGGCATACAGGGTAGCGGGGAGACCCAGTACTTC; CDR3aa: CASSGIQGSGETQYF
d_gene: -; abundance: -; v_gene: TRBV6-1; j_gene: TRBJ1-3; CDR3nt: TGTGCCAGCAGTGAACACCCCCCGGTGAGGGACACCATATATTTT; CDR3aa: CASSEHPPVRDTIYF
d_gene: -; abundance: -; v_gene: TRBV30; j_gene: TRBJ1-5; CDR3nt: TGTGCCTGGAGTGTAGGAGGGGATCAGCCCCAGCATTTT; CDR3aa: CAWSVGGDQPQHF
d_gene: TRBD1; abundance: -; v_gene: TRBV2; j_gene: TRBJ2-1; CDR3nt: TGTGCCAGCAGTGAACCGACAGGGGGGAATGATCAGGATGAGCAGTTCTTC; CDR3aa: CASSEPTGGNDQDEQFF
d_gene: -; abundance: -; v_gene: TRBV2; j_gene: TRBJ2-7; CDR3nt: TGTGCCAGCACCCCGTGGTACGAGCAGTACTTC; CDR3aa: CASTPWYEQYF
d_gene: -; abundance: -; v_gene: TRBV27; j_gene: TRBJ2-7; CDR3nt: TGTGCCAGCAGGTTTTCCGGCGACAGAATAATGGAGGACGAGCAGTACTTC; CDR3aa: CASRFSGDRIMEDEQYF
d_gene: -; abundance: -; v_gene: TRBV6-4; j_gene: TRBJ2-1; CDR3nt: TGTGCCAGCAGTGACAGTGGTTTACGTGAGCAGTTCTTC; CDR3aa: CASSDSGLREQFF
d_gene: -; abundance: once; v_gene: TRBV6-4; j_gene: TRBJ2-3; CDR3nt: TGTGCCAGCAGAGAAGGGGATACTAGCACAGATACGCAGTATTTT; CDR3aa: CASREGDTSTDTQYF
d_gene: -; abundance: -; v_gene: TRBV11-2; j_gene: TRBJ2-5; CDR3nt: TGTGCCAGCAGCTTAGCGGGGGGCGCGGAGACCCAGTACTTC; CDR3aa: CASSLAGGAETQYF
d_gene: -; abundance: -; v_gene: TRBV10-3; j_gene: TRBJ1-2; CDR3nt: TGTGCCATCAGTGTATCCCGGACCTATCAAAATAACTATGGCTACACCTTC; CDR3aa: CAISVSRTYQNNYGYTF
d_gene: TRBD2; abundance: -; v_gene: TRBV11-2; j_gene: TRBJ2-7; CDR3nt: TGTGCCAGCAGAAAAGCGGGGGTCTACGAGCAGTACTTC; CDR3aa: CASRKAGVYEQYF
d_gene: TRBD2; abundance: -; v_gene: TRBV11-3; j_gene: TRBJ2-1; CDR3nt: TGTGCCAGCAGCTTAGGCAGGGGACTAGGAGGCTCCTACAATGAGCAGTTCTTC; CDR3aa: CASSLGRGLGGSYNEQFF
d_gene: TRBD2; abundance: -; v_gene: TRBV7-3; j_gene: TRBJ2-1; CDR3nt: TGTGCCAGCAGCTTAGGAAGCGGGAGCTACAATGAGCAGTTCTTC; CDR3aa: CASSLGSGSYNEQFF
d_gene: -; abundance: once; v_gene: TRBV29-1; j_gene: TRBJ2-3; CDR3nt: TGCAGCGTTGATGTGGCAGCAAGCACAGATACGCAGTATTTT; CDR3aa: CSVDVAASTDTQYF
d_gene: TRBD2; abundance: -; v_gene: TRBV6-6; j_gene: TRBJ2-7; CDR3nt: TGTGCCAGCAGCCGAGCGGGAGCGGTCTACGAGCAGTACTTC; CDR3aa: CASSRAGAVYEQYF
d_gene: -; abundance: once; v_gene: TRBV4-3; j_gene: TRBJ2-1; CDR3nt: TGCACCAGCAGCCAGTCTGGTGGATCACCCTACAATGAGCAGTTCTTC; CDR3aa: CTSSQSGGSPYNEQFF
d_gene: TRBD1; abundance: -; v_gene: TRBV19; j_gene: TRBJ1-3; CDR3nt: TGTGCCAGTAGGTCCGGGACAGCTTACTCTGGAAACACCATATATTTT; CDR3aa: CASRSGTAYSGNTIYF
d_gene: -; abundance: -; v_gene: TRBV18; j_gene: TRBJ2-5; CDR3nt: TGTGCCAGCTCACCATTTCAGGGTGAGACCCAGTACTTC; CDR3aa: CASSPFQGETQYF
d_gene: TRBD1; abundance: once; v_gene: TRBV18; j_gene: TRBJ2-7; CDR3nt: TGTGCCAGCTCACCAGACAGGGACGACGAGCAGTACTTC; CDR3aa: CASSPDRDDEQYF
d_gene: TRBD2; abundance: -; v_gene: TRBV18; j_gene: TRBJ2-1; CDR3nt: TGTGCCAGCTCACCCTTAGCGGGAGTAGGTGAGCAGTTCTTC; CDR3aa: CASSPLAGVGEQFF
d_gene: -; abundance: -; v_gene: TRBV28; j_gene: TRBJ2-3; CDR3nt: TGTGCCAGCAGTTTTAGCCGCGCAGATACGCAGTATTTT; CDR3aa: CASSFSRADTQYF
d_gene: TRBD1; abundance: -; v_gene: TRBV19; j_gene: TRBJ1-2; CDR3nt: TGTGCCAGTAGCCCGACAGGGTTAAATGGCTACACCTTC; CDR3aa: CASSPTGLNGYTF
d_gene: TRBD2; abundance: -; v_gene: TRBV18; j_gene: TRBJ2-1; CDR3nt: TGTGCCAGCGGACTAGCGGGAGGCAATGAGCAGTTCTTC; CDR3aa: CASGLAGGNEQFF
d_gene: -; abundance: -; v_gene: TRBV7-2; j_gene: TRBJ2-2; CDR3nt: TGTGCCAGCAGCTTAGCGGGGACCTACACCGGGGAGCTGTTTTTT; CDR3aa: CASSLAGTYTGELFF
d_gene: -; abundance: -; v_gene: TRBV5-1; j_gene: TRBJ1-1; CDR3nt: TGCGCCAGCAGCTTGGAAGGGAACACTGAAGCTTTCTTT; CDR3aa: CASSLEGNTEAFF
d_gene: -; abundance: -; v_gene: TRBV18; j_gene: TRBJ2-3; CDR3nt: TGTGCCAGCTCACCCAGTCCAGTCACGAGCACAGATACGCAGTATTTT; CDR3aa: CASSPSPVTSTDTQYF
d_gene: -; abundance: -; v_gene: TRBV6-2/TRBV6-3; j_gene: TRBJ2-2; CDR3nt: TGTGCCAGCAGCTCCGGGACAACGACCGGGGAGCTGTTTTTT; CDR3aa: CASSSGTTTGELFF
d_gene: TRBD2; abundance: -; v_gene: TRBV9; j_gene: TRBJ2-2; CDR3nt: TGTGCCAGCAGCGCCGAGTGGCTAGCGGGCACCGGGGAGCTGTTTTTT; CDR3aa: CASSAEWLAGTGELFF
d_gene: -; abundance: -; v_gene: TRBV20-1; j_gene: TRBJ2-7; CDR3nt: TGCAGTGCGGGGTTGGACTACGAGCAGTACTTC; CDR3aa: CSAGLDYEQYF
d_gene: TRBD1; abundance: -; v_gene: TRBV6-2/TRBV6-3; j_gene: TRBJ1-1; CDR3nt: TGTGCCAGCAGTGGGGGACAGAACAGTGCTGAAGCTTTCTTT; CDR3aa: CASSGGQNSAEAFF
d_gene: TRBD2; abundance: -; v_gene: TRBV25-1; j_gene: TRBJ2-1; CDR3nt: TGTGCCAGCAGTGAATCCCCGGGGGGGCGCTCCTACAATGAGCAGTTCTTC; CDR3aa: CASSESPGGRSYNEQFF